This TCR beta chain is drawn from a study of CD8 T cells in Susac syndrome. After extraction with the RNeasy kit, roughly 0.45 to 1 ug of the RNA was reverse transcribed using random hexamers. A single record per CDR3 protein comes from TCRdb applying MiXCR to the immunoSEQ multiplex PCR reads. In the table there are approximately 150,000 distinct CDR3 sequences, under 95% of which are singletons. The CDR3 length is 13 residues. Trimming shortened V by 8 bases and J by 4 bases, and 11 bases separated the two germline ends. Germline values: CDR1 MNHEY, CDR2 SVGEGT. The receptor comes from a human donor in good health. The sample comprised CD4+ T cells from PBMCs. The chain joins TRBV6-2 or TRBV6-3 to TRBJ2-2; D is undetermined. For the CDR3, the DNA is TGTGCCAGCGGGGAACTTTTCACCGGGGAGCTGTTTTTT. Amino acid sequence: CASGELFTGELFF.